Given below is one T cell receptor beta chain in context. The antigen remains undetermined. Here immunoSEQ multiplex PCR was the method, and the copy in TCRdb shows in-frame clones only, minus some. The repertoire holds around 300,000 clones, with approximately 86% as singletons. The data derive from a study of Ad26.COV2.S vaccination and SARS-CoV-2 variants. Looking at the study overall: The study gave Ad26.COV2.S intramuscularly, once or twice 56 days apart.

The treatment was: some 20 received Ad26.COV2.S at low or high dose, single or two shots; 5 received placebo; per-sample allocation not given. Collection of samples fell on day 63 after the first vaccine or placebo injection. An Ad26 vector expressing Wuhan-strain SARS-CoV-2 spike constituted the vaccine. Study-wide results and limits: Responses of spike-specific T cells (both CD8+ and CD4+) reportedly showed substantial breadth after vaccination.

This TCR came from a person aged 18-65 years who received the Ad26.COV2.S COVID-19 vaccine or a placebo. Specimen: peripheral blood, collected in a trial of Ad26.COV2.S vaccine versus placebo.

The CDR3 DNA reads as TGTGCCAGCAGCTCGGACAATTACGGGACTGAGCAGTTCTTC. It translates to CASSSDNYGTEQFF. The chain recombines TRBV13 with TRBJ2-1, with D perhaps given as TRBD1 or TRBD2 (5 bases each). The CDR3 spans 14 residues. The V gene's germline CDR1 is PRHDT and CDR2 FYEKMQ (reference sequence). V was shortened by 4 bases and J by 9 bases, with 16 bases between the two germline ends.